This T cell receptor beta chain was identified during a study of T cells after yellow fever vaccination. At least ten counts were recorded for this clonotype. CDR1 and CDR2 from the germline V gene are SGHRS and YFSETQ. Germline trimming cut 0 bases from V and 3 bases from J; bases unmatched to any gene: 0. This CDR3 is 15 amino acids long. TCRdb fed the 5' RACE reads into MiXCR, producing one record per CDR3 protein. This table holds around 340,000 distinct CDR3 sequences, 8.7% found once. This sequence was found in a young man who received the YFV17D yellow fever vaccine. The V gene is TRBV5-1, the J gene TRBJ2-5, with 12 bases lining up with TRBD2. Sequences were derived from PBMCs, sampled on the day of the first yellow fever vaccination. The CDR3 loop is CASSLGTSGEETQYF. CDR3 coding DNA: TGCGCCAGCAGCTTGGGGACTAGCGGGGAAGAGACCCAGTACTTC.